The next 19 T cell receptor beta chains were all read from a single sample in a study of blood T cell repertoires in COVID-19. TCRdb's table, derived via immunoSEQ multiplex PCR, lists solely in-frame clones and lacks some. This repertoire shows approximately 86,000 clones, roughly 80% found once; its top ten account for over 9%. Input material: peripheral blood. All receptors derive from a woman between 70 and 85 years old with acute or convalescent COVID-19.

The V gene is TRBV15, the J gene TRBJ2-1; no clear D. V shed 1 base and J shed 5 bases, with 3 bases lying between them. This CDR3 is built from 12 residues. Looked up from germline, CDR1 is LNHNV and CDR2 is YYDKDF (reference sequence). DNA for the CDR3: TGTGCCACCAGCAGAGCTGACAATGAGCAGTTCTTC. Its translation is CATSRADNEQFF.

The chain is built from TRBV28 and TRBJ1-6; 7 bases map to TRBD1. V trimming: 10 bases; J trimming: 7 bases; junction bases outside the gene matches: 10. This CDR3 is built from 14 residues. Germline V gene sequence: CDR1 MDHEN, CDR2 SYDVKM. The CDR3 DNA sequence: TGTGCCACCGAAGGGGGACAGATGAATTCACCCCTCCACTTT. This codes for CATEGGQMNSPLHF.

V usage is TRBV28 and J usage is TRBJ2-7; D is unclear. Germline CDR1 reads MDHEN; CDR2 reads SYDVKM. Trimming stripped 10 bases from V and 0 bases from J, with 10 bases between. The CDR3 has 12 residues. The CDR3 region is CATNTNSYEQYF. CDR3 DNA sequence: TGTGCCACCAACACCAACTCCTACGAGCAGTACTTC.

This chain joins TRBV27 and TRBJ2-7; unclear D gene. The CDR3 totals 11 residues. Trimming stripped 7 bases from V and 7 bases from J, with 11 bases between. The germline V gene encodes CDR1 MNHEY and CDR2 SMNVEV (reference sequence). The CDR3 reads CASKTGLEQYF. The CDR3 nucleotides are TGTGCCAGCAAGACTGGGTTAGAGCAGTACTTC.

CDR3 sequence (DNA): TGTGCCAGCCGACAGAGAAGCAACTATGGCTACACCTTC. This translates into CASRQRSNYGYTF. The chain couples TRBV19 to TRBJ1-2; maybe TRBD1 (5 bases). Germline CDR1 is LNHDA and CDR2 is SQIVND (reference sequence). V lost 9 bases and J 2 bases, leaving 13 bases between the germline ends. The CDR3 length is 13 residues.

The genes are TRBV15 and TRBJ2-7; a possible D gene is TRBD1 (6 bases). Between the trimmed V and J ends, which lost 5 bases and 4 bases, there was a span of 18 bases. The germline V gene has CDR1 LNHNV and CDR2 YYDKDF (reference sequence). The CDR3 has 15 amino acids. In DNA form, the CDR3 reads TGTGCCACCAGCCTTAAGTGGACAGTCTCGTACGAGCAGTACTTC. It encodes CATSLKWTVSYEQYF.

This clone was recorded once. The chain combines TRBV12-3 or TRBV12-4 with TRBJ1-2; D remains unclear. V dropped 3 bases and J dropped 1 base, with 6 bases sitting between them. The CDR3 covers 13 residues. The CDR3 loop reads CASSFQFNYGYTF. The CDR3 DNA is TGTGCCAGCAGTTTCCAATTTAACTATGGCTACACCTTC.

The chain employs TRBV5-4 and TRBJ2-5; weak D call: TRBD1 (5 bases). There are 15 residues in the CDR3. The V end lost 2 bases, the J end lost 5 bases, and 16 bases lay between the germline ends. Per the germline V gene, CDR1 is SGHNT and CDR2 is YYREEE (reference sequence). The CDR3 DNA reads as TGTGCCAGCAGCTTCACGAGACAGACCTCGGAGACCCAGTACTTC. Its protein product is CASSFTRQTSETQYF.

The chain uses TRBV14 and TRBJ1-6; D is ambiguous. CDR3 length equals 14 residues. Trimming pared 4 bases from V and 10 bases from J, leaving 14 bases between. Germline V lookup: CDR1 SGHDN, CDR2 FVKESK. CDR3: CASSRGTGGSPLHF. In nucleotides, the CDR3 is TGTGCCAGCAGCCGAGGAACGGGCGGGTCACCCCTCCACTTT.

This sequence joins TRBV4-2 and TRBJ1-1, with D tentatively TRBD1 (5 bases). The CDR3 is 15 residues long. Per germline, CDR1 LGHNA and CDR2 YNFKEQ. Trimming took off 5 bases at V and 5 bases at J, with 18 bases between the two ends. In DNA form, the CDR3 reads TGTGCCAGCAGCTTCCGTGGGGCGCGGGGGACTGAAGCTTTCTTT. Its translation: CASSFRGARGTEAFF.

The rearrangement links TRBV7-2 to TRBJ1-1; D might be TRBD1 (6 bases). This CDR3 region has 15 residues. The ends were cut back, 1 base at V and 5 bases at J, with 14 bases in the middle. Germline lookup yields CDR1 SGHTA and CDR2 FQGNSA. The CDR3 region is CASSLDSQGITEAFF. The CDR3 DNA is TGTGCCAGCAGCTTAGATAGCCAGGGGATAACTGAAGCTTTCTTT. Filled out from reference TRBV7-2 and TRBJ1-1, the complete variable domain reads GAGVSQSPSNKVTEKGKDVELRCDPISGHTALYWYRQSLGQGLEFLIYFQGNSAPDKSGLPSDRFSAERTGGSVSTLTIQRTQQEDSAVYLCASSLDSQGITEAFFGQGTRLTVV.

The rearrangement links TRBV18 to TRBJ1-2; tentatively, D is TRBD1 (6 bases). Trimming removed 4 bases at V and 1 base at J, with 13 bases between. The CDR3 contains 15 residues. Germline CDR1 and CDR2: KGHSH and LQKENI. The CDR3 spells CASSRRTDDNYGYTF. The CDR3 DNA is TGTGCCAGCTCACGGCGGACAGATGATAACTATGGCTACACCTTC. Together with reference TRBV18 and TRBJ1-2, the CDR3 gives the full variable domain: NAGVMQNPRHLVRRRGQEARLRCSPMKGHSHVYWYRQLPEEGLKFMVYLQKENIIDESGMPKERFSAEFPKEGPSILRIQQVVRGDSAAYFCASSRRTDDNYGYTFGSGTRLTVV.

This sequence joins TRBV5-4 and TRBJ2-3; 10 bases fit TRBD1. The germline V gene encodes CDR1 SGHNT and CDR2 YYREEE (reference sequence). V lost 4 bases and J lost 3; bases outside the gene matches: 5. The CDR3 covers 15 residues. The DNA of the CDR3 is TGTGCCAGCAGCGCGACAGGGGGCGGGACAGATACGCAGTATTTT. It encodes CASSATGGGTDTQYF.

This clone has a handful of counts. V and J are TRBV9 and TRBJ1-1; D possibly corresponds to TRBD1 (6 bases). Trimming shortened V by 2 bases and J by 1 base, and 15 bases separated the two germline ends. The germline CDR1 and CDR2 sequences are SGDLS and YYNGEE. This CDR3 contains 16 residues. The CDR3 nucleotides read TGTGCCAGCAGCGTCTCCCTCGGGGGGCCGAACACTGAAGCTTTCTTT. Its protein is CASSVSLGGPNTEAFF.

The rearrangement links TRBV11-2 to TRBJ2-3, with TRBD2 identical over 16 bases. Trimming cost V 4 bases and J 3 bases; bases outside gene matches: 7. Germline CDR1 SGHAT, CDR2 FQNNGV. The CDR3 sequence is 18 residues long. CDR3 loop: CASSSPGLAGGQTDTQYF. CDR3 DNA: TGTGCCAGCAGCTCCCCGGGACTAGCGGGGGGGCAGACAGATACGCAGTATTTT.

V usage is TRBV6-5 and J usage is TRBJ2-2; no definite D call. Germline V CDR1 and CDR2: MNHEY, SVGAGI. Trimming pared 6 bases from V and 0 bases from J, leaving 8 bases between. This CDR3 contains 14 residues. CDR3 sequence reads: CASRPTTNTGELFF. CDR3 bases: TGTGCCAGCAGGCCGACAACGAACACCGGGGAGCTGTTTTTT.

The chain carries TRBV7-9 and TRBJ1-4; TRBD1 agrees at 9 bases. V shed 5 bases and J 11 bases; nucleotides not matched to a gene: 6. The CDR3 extends over 13 amino acids. Germline V lookup: CDR1 SEHNR, CDR2 FQNEAQ (reference sequence). CDR3 nucleotides: TGTGCCAGCAGCCGGACAGGGGACGGGAAACTGTTTTTT. This translates into CASSRTGDGKLFF.

This clone was found once. This chain connects TRBV7-2 to TRBJ2-1, with D possibly being TRBD2 (5 bases). CDR3 length: 15 residues. The V end was cut by 2 bases, the J end by 1 base, with 9 bases between. The germline CDR1 and CDR2 sequences are SGHTA and FQGNSA. CDR3 coding DNA: TGTGCCAGCAGCTTATTGCGGGTGTCCTACAATGAGCAGTTCTTC. Encoded protein: CASSLLRVSYNEQFF.

This chain links TRBV3-1 (or the pseudogene TRBV3-2) with TRBJ2-1; D not certain. The germline CDR1 and CDR2 sequences are LGHDT and YNNKEL (reference sequence). CDR3 length equals 14 residues. Trimming stripped 4 bases from V and 0 bases from J, with 7 bases between. CDR3 sequence (DNA): TGTGCCAGCAGCCCCAGGTACTCCTACAATGAGCAGTTCTTC. Protein sequence: CASSPRYSYNEQFF.